This T cell receptor (beta chain) was profiled in a study of beta chain features in type 1 diabetes. Study-wide results and limits: VDJ junctions sequenced from type 1 diabetes patients showed fewer insertions and more deletions. An over-representation of cells with high TCR expression could result from cDNA sequencing. When Type 1 diabetes patients were examined, their TCRB CDR3s proved moderately but significantly shorter in all four CD4+ subsets.

A sort by CD45RO/CCR7/CD25/CD127/CD95/CD27 yielded CD4+ naive, central memory, regulatory and stem cell-like memory cells. Expressed TCRB transcripts were sequenced because the entire RNA isolate underwent reverse transcription. Profiled with immunoSEQ multiplex PCR; TCRdb holds only in-frame clones, not every one. The sample contains 250,000 to 300,000 clones, over 11% of which appear only once. Germline lookup yields CDR1 DFQATT and CDR2 SNEGSKA (reference sequence). V was trimmed by 3 bases and J by 8 bases, leaving 5 bases between them. This CDR3 has 10 amino acids. In this sample, this clone turned up a few times. Its antigen is not known.

This chain connects TRBV20-1 to TRBJ2-1; D unresolved. The TCR was taken from a man aged 25-45 years with type 1 diabetes. The specimen was naive CD4+ T cells from blood. This chain's CDR3 is CSASFDEQFF. In nucleotides, the CDR3 is TGCAGTGCTAGTTTCGATGAGCAGTTCTTC.